This T cell receptor beta chain derives from a study of blood T cell repertoires in COVID-19. Turning to the study itself: COVID-19 samples collected from the United States, Italy and Spain covered acute and convalescent phases.

V gave up 11 bases and J gave up 8 bases; unmatched junction bases: 0. CDR1 and CDR2 from the germline V gene are LNHDA and SQIVND (reference sequence). This CDR3 contains 9 residues. The repertoire was sequenced with immunoSEQ multiplex PCR; TCRdb's copy has only in-frame clones and lacks some. The sample has 35,000 to 50,000 clones; 82% are singletons. This receptor was taken from a woman aged 65 to 85 with acute or convalescent COVID-19. V is TRBV19 and J is TRBJ2-1; 7 bases fit TRBD2. Sequenced: peripheral blood. The CDR3, as DNA: TGTGCCGCGGGAGATGAGCAGTTCTTC. Translation: CAAGDEQFF.